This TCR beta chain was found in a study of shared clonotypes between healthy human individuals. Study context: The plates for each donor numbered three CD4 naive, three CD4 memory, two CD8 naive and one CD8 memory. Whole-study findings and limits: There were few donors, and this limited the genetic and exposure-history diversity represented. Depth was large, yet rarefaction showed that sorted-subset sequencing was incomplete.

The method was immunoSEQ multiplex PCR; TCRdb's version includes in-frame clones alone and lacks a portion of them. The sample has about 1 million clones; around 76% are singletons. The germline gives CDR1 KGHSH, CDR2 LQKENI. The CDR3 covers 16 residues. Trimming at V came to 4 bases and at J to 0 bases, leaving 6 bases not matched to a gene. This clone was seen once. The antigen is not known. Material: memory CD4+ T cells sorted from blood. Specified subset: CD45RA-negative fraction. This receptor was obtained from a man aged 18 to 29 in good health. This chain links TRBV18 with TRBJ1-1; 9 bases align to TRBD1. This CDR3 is CASSRTGADMNTEAFF. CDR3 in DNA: TGTGCCAGCTCACGGACAGGGGCTGATATGAACACTGAAGCTTTCTTT.